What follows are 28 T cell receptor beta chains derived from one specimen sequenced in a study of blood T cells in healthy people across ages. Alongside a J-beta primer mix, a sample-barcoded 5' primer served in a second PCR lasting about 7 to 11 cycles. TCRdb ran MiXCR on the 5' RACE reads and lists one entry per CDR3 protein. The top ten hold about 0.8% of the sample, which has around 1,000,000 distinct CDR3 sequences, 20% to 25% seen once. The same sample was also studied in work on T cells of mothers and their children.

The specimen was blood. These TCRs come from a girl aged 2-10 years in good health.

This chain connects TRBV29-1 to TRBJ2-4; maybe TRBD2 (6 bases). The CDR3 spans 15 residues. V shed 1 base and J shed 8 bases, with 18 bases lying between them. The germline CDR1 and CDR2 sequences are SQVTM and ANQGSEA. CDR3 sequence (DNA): TGCAGCGTTGAAGCGCCAGGCATACGGAGGGACATTCAGTACTTC. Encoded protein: CSVEAPGIRRDIQYF.

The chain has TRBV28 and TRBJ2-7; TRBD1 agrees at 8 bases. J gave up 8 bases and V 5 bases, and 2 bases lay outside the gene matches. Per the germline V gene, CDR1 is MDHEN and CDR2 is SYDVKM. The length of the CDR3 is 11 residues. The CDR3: CASSNRGKQYF. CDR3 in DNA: TGTGCCAGCAGTAACAGGGGGAAGCAGTACTTC.

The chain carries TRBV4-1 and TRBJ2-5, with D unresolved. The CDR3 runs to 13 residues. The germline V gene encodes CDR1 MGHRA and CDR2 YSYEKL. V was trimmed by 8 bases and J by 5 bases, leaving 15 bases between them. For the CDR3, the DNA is TGCGCCAGCCGAAGTACGGTCAGCGAGACCCAGTACTTC. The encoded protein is CASRSTVSETQYF.

The CDR3 DNA reads TGTGCCAGCAGCTTCCCCACTAGCGGAGTCAGCACAGATACGCAGTATTTT. Its protein product is CASSFPTSGVSTDTQYF. The chain joins TRBV7-2 to TRBJ2-3; 8 bases are shared with TRBD2. J lost 0 bases, V lost 3 bases, and 8 bases had no gene match. Germline assignment: CDR1 SGHTA and CDR2 FQGNSA. This CDR3 spans 17 amino acids.

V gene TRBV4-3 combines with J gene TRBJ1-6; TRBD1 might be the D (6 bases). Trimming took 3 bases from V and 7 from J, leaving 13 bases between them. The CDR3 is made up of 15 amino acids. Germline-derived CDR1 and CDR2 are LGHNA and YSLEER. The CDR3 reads CASSHPGQNNSPLHF. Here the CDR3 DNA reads TGCGCCAGCAGCCATCCGGGACAAAACAATTCACCCCTCCACTTT.

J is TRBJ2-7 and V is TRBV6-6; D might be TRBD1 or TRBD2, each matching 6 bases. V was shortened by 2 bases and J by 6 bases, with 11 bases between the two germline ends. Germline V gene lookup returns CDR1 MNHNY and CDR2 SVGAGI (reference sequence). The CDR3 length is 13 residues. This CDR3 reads CASSYRGLIEQYF. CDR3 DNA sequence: TGTGCCAGCAGTTACCGGGGGCTGATCGAGCAGTACTTC.

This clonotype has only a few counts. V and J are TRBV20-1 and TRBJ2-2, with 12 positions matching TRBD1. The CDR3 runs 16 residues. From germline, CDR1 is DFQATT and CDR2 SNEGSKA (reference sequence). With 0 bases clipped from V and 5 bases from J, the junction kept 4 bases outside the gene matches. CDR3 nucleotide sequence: TGCAGTGCTAGAGAACCGGGACAGGGGGCTACCGGGGAGCTGTTTTTT. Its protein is CSAREPGQGATGELFF.

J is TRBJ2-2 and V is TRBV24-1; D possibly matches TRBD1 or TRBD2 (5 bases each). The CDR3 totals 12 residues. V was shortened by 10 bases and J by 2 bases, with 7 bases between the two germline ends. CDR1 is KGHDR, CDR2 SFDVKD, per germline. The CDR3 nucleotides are TGTGCCACGGGGGTAAACACCGGGGAGCTGTTTTTT. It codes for CATGVNTGELFF.

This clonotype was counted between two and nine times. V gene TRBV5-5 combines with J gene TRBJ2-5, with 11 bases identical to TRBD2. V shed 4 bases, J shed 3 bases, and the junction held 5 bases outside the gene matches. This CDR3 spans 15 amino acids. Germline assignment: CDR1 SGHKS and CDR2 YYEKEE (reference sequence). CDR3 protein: CASSPGLAAKETQYF. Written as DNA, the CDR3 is TGTGCCAGCAGCCCGGGACTAGCGGCGAAAGAGACCCAGTACTTC.

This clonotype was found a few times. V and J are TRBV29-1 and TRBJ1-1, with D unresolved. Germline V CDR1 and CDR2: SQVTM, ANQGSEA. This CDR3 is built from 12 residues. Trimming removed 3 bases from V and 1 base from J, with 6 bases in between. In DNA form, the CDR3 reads TGCAGCGTTGACCTCGGGAACACTGAAGCTTTCTTT. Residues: CSVDLGNTEAFF.

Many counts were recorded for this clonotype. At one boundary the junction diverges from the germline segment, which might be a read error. The CDR3 reads CASNQEGGETQYF. The CDR3 DNA sequence: TGCGCCAGCAACCAAGAAGGGGGTGAGACCCAGTACTTC. The rearrangement joins TRBV4-1 to TRBJ2-5, with D possibly being TRBD1 (6 bases). The germline V gene encodes CDR1 MGHRA and CDR2 YSYEKL. The CDR3 totals 13 residues.

The CDR3 loop is CASSVGGVNTGELFF. CDR3 sequence (DNA): TGTGCCAGCAGCGTGGGGGGGGTGAACACCGGGGAGCTGTTTTTT. V usage is TRBV9 and J usage is TRBJ2-2; 7 bases match TRBD2. V shed 2 bases, J shed 1 base, and the junction held 2 bases outside the gene matches. Germline V gene data show CDR1 as SGDLS and CDR2 as YYNGEE. CDR3 length: 15 amino acids.

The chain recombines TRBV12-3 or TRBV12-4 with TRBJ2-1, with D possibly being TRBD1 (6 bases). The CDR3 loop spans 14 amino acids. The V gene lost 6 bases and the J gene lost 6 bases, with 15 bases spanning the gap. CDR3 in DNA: TGTGCCAGCAGCCCTGGACAGTGGGTCAATGAGCAGTTCTTC. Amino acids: CASSPGQWVNEQFF.

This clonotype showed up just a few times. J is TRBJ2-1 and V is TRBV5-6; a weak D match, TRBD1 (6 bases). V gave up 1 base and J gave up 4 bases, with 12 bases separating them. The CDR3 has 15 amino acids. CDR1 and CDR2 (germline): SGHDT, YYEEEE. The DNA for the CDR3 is TGTGCCAGCAGCTTGATGGGGGCTATTTACAATGAGCAGTTCTTC. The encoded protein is CASSLMGAIYNEQFF.

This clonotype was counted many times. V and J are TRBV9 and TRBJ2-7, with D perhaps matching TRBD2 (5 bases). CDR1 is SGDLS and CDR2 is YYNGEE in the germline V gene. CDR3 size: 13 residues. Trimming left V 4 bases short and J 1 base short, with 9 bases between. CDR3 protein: CASSPGVSYEQYF. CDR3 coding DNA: TGTGCCAGCAGCCCCGGGGTTTCCTACGAGCAGTACTTC. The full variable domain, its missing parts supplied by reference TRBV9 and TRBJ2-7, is DSGVTQTPKHLITATGQRVTLRCSPRSGDLSVYWYQQSLDQGLQFLIQYYNGEERAKGNILERFSAQQFPDLHSELNLSSLELGDSALYFCASSPGVSYEQYFGPGTRLTVT.

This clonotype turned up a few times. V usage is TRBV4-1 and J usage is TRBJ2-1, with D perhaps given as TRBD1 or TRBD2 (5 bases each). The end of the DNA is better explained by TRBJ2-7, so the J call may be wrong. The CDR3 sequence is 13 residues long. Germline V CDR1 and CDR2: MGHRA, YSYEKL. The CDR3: CASRAGTGYEQYF. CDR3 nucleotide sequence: TGCGCCAGCAGAGCCGGGACGGGTTACGAGCAGTACTTC.

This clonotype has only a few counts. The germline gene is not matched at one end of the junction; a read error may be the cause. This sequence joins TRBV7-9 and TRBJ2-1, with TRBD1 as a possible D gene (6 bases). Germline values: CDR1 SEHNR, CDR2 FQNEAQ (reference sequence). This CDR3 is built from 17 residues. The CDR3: CANSSLFRGAAYNEQFF. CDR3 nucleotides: TGTGCCAACAGCTCCCTCTTCAGGGGTGCTGCGTACAATGAGCAGTTCTTC.

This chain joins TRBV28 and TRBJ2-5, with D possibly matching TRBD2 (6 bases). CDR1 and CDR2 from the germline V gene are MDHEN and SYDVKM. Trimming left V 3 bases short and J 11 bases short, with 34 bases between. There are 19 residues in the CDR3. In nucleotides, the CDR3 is TGTGCCAGCAGTTTTCTCCGGAAGGGCGCGGGAATCAGGAGGTATGAGCAGTACTTC. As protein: CASSFLRKGAGIRRYEQYF.

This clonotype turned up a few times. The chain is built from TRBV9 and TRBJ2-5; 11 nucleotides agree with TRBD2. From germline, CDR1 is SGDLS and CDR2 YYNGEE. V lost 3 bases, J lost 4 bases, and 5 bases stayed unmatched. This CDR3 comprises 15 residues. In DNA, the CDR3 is TGTGCCAGCAGCGCCGGGACTAGCGGTATAGAGACCCAGTACTTC. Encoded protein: CASSAGTSGIETQYF. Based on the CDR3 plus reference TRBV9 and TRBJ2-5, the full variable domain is DSGVTQTPKHLITATGQRVTLRCSPRSGDLSVYWYQQSLDQGLQFLIQYYNGEERAKGNILERFSAQQFPDLHSELNLSSLELGDSALYFCASSAGTSGIETQYFGPGTRLLVL.

CDR3 nucleotide sequence: TGTGCCACCGGCGTCAATTACGAGCAGTACTTC. Translation gives CATGVNYEQYF. The V gene is TRBV28, the J gene TRBJ2-7; no reliable D call. The germline V gene has CDR1 MDHEN and CDR2 SYDVKM. V was pared by 10 bases and J by 4 bases, with 11 bases between. The CDR3 spans 11 residues.

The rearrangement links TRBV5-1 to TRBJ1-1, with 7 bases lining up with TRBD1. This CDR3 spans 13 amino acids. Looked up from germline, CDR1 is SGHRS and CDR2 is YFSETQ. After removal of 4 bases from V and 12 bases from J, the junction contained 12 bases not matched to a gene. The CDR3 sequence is CASSAAGAGGPFF. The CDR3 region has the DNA TGCGCCAGCAGCGCGGCGGGGGCAGGGGGACCTTTCTTT.

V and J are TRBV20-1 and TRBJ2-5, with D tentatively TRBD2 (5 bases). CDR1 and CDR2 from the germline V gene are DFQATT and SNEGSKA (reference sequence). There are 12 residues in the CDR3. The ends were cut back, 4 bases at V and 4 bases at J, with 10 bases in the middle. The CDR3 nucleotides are TGCAGTGCTACTAGCCGCGGAGAGACCCAGTACTTC. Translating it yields CSATSRGETQYF.

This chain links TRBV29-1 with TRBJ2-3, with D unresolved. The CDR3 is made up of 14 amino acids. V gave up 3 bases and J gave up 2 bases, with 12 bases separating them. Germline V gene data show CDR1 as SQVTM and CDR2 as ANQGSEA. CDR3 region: CSVEDLEFTDTQYF. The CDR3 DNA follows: TGCAGCGTTGAGGATTTAGAGTTCACAGATACGCAGTATTTT.

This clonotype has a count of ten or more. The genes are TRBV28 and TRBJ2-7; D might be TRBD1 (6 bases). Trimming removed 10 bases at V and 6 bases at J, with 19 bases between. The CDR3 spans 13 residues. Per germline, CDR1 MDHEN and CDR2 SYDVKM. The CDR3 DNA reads TGTGCCACCATTACAGGGAGTCCTCCCGAGCAGTACTTC. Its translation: CATITGSPPEQYF.

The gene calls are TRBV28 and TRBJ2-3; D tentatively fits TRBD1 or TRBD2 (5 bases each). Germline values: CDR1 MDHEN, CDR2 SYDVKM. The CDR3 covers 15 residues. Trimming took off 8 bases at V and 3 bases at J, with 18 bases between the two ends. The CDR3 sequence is CASSPFGAVTDTQYF. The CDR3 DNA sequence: TGTGCCAGCTCCCCCTTCGGGGCAGTAACAGATACGCAGTATTTT.

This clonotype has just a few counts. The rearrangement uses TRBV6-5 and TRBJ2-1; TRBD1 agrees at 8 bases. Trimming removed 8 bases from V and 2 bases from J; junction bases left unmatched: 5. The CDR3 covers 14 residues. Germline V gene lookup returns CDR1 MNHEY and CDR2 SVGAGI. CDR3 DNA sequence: TGTGCCAGCGGAACAGGGGGACCCTACAATGAGCAGTTCTTC. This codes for CASGTGGPYNEQFF.

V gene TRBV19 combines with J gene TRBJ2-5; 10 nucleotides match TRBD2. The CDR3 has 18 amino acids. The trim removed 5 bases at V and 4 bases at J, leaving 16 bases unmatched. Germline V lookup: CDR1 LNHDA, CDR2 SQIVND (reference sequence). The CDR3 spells CASSETLAGGSKRETQYF. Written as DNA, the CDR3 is TGTGCCAGTAGTGAAACCTTAGCGGGAGGATCAAAAAGAGAGACCCAGTACTTC.

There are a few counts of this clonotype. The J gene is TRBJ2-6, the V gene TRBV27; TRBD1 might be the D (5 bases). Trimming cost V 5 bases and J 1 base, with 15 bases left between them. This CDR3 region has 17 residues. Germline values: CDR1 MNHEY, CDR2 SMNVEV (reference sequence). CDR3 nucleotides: TGTGCCAGCAGTGACAGCCTCTGGAGTTCTGGGGCCAACGTCCTGACTTTC. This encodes CASSDSLWSSGANVLTF.